This record concerns one T cell receptor beta chain sequence. A multiplex PCR was run with 60 Vbeta primers and 13 Jbeta primers. Some clones are missing from TCRdb's copy, which holds only in-frame ones; the method was immunoSEQ multiplex PCR. The sample consists of 150,000 or so clones, around four fifths of them appearing once. The sample belongs to a study of cytomegalovirus exposure and HLA in healthy donors. The sequenced material came from PBMCs. The clonotype originates from a male donor in good health and CMV-seronegative.

This CDR3 reads CASSLSRGLEIYGYTF. CDR3 nucleotides: TGTGCCAGCAGTTTATCCAGGGGGCTGGAAATCTATGGCTACACCTTC. The chain couples TRBV27 to TRBJ1-2, with 8 positions matching TRBD1. J gave up 4 bases and V 0 bases, and 7 bases lay outside the gene matches. Per the germline V gene, CDR1 is MNHEY and CDR2 is SMNVEV (reference sequence). The CDR3 extends over 16 amino acids.